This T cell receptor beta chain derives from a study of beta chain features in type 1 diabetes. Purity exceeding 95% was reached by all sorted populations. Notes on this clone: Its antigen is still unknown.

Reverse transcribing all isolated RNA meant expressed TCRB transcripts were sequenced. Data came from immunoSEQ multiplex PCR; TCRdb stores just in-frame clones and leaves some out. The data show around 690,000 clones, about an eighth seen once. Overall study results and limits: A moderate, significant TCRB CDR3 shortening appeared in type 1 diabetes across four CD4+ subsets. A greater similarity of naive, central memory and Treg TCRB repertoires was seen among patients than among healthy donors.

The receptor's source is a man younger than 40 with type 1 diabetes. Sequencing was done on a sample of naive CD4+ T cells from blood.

The chain's CDR3 is CASSDSGYEQYF. The CDR3 coding sequence is TGTGCCAGCAGCGATAGCGGCTACGAGCAGTACTTC. The chain is built from TRBV7-9 and TRBJ2-7; a possible D gene is TRBD2 (6 bases). The CDR3 is 12 amino acids. Looked up from germline, CDR1 is SEHNR and CDR2 is FQNEAQ (reference sequence). The V gene lost 5 bases and the J gene lost 3 bases, with 8 bases spanning the gap.